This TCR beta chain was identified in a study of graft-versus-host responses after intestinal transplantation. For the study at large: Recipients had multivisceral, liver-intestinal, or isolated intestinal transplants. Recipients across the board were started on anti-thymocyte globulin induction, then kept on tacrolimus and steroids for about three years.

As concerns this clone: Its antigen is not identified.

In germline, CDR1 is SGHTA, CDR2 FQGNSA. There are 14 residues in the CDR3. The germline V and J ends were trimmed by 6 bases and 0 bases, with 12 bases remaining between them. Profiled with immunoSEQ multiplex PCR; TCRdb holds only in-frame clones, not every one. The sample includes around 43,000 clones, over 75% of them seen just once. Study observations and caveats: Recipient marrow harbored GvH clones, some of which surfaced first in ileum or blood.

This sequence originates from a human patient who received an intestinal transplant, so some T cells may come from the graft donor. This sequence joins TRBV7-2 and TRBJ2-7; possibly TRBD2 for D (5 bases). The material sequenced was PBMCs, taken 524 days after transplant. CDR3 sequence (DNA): TGTGCCAGCAGGATTGAGCTAGCCTCCTACGAGCAGTACTTC. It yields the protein CASRIELASYEQYF.